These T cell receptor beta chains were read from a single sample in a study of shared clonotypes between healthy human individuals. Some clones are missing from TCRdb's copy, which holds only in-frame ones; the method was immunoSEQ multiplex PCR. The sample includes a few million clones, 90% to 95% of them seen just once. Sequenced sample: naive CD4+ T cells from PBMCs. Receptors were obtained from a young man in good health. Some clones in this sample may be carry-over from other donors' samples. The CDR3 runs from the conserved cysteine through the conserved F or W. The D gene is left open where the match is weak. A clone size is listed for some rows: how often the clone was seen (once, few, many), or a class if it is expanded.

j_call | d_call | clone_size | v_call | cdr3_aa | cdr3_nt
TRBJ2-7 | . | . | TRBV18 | CASSPNRWAASYEQYF | TGTGCCAGCTCGCCGAACAGGTGGGCGGCCTCCTACGAGCAGTACTTC
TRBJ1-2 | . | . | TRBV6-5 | CASSYGRRDYGYTF | TGTGCCAGCAGTTACGGGAGGAGGGACTATGGCTACACCTTC
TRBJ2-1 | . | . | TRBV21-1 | CASSKRDRNNEQFF | TGTGCCAGCAGCAAACGGGACAGGAACAATGAGCAGTTCTTC
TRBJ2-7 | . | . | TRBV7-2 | CASSSSQWGFYEQYF | TGTGCCAGCAGCTCCAGTCAATGGGGTTTCTACGAGCAGTACTTC
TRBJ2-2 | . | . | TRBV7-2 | CASSLRGPNTGELFF | TGTGCCAGCAGCTTACGGGGTCCTAACACCGGGGAGCTGTTTTTT
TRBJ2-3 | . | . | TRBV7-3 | CASSATGNTDTQYF | TGTGCCAGCAGCGCCACAGGGAACACAGATACGCAGTATTTT
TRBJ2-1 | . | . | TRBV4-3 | CASSQEGLYNEQFF | TGCGCCAGCAGCCAAGAGGGGCTATACAATGAGCAGTTCTTC
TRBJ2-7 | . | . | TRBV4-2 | CASSQGRGLSYEQYF | TGTGCCAGCAGCCAAGGGAGGGGACTCTCCTACGAGCAGTACTTC
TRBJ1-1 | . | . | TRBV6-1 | CASLGFANTEAFF | TGTGCCAGCTTAGGGTTCGCCAACACTGAAGCTTTCTTT
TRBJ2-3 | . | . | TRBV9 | CASSATDTQYF | TGTGCCAGCAGCGCCACAGATACGCAGTATTTT
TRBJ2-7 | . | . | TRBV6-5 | CASSYSGRSLYEQYF | TGTGCCAGCAGTTACTCGGGGCGTTCACTCTACGAGCAGTACTTC
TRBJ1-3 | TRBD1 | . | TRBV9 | CASSVEVGQIGNTIYF | TGTGCCAGCAGCGTAGAAGTGGGACAGATTGGAAACACCATATATTTT
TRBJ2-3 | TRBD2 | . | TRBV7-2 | CASSSRLAGALGTDTQYF | TGTGCCAGCAGCTCGCGACTAGCGGGAGCCCTCGGCACAGATACGCAGTATTTT
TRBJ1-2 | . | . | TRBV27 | CASKVSYGPSYGYTF | TGTGCCAGCAAGGTATCTTACGGTCCCAGCTATGGCTACACCTTC
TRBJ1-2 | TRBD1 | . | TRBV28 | CASSPDRGRILHGYTF | TGTGCCAGCAGTCCGGACAGGGGGCGTATCTTACATGGCTACACCTTC
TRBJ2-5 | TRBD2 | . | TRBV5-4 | CAGGAGGPSVRETQYF | TGTGCCGGGGGAGCGGGAGGGCCCTCTGTTCGAGAGACCCAGTACTTC
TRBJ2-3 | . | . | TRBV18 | CASSPQPPPDNTQYF | TGTGCCAGCTCACCACAGCCACCACCCGATAATACGCAGTATTTT
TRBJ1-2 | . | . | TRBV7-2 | CASSLVYRSAEYGYTF | TGTGCCAGCAGCTTAGTCTATCGTAGTGCCGAATATGGCTACACCTTC
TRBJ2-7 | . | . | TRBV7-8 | CASSLSRGSSYEQYF | TGTGCCAGCAGCTTATCAAGGGGTAGCTCCTACGAGCAGTACTTC
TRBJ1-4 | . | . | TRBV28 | CASRLRVFNEKLFF | TGTGCCAGCAGACTTAGGGTTTTTAATGAAAAACTGTTTTTT
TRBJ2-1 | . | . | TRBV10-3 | CATKGSGDNEQFF | TGTGCCACCAAGGGGTCGGGGGACAATGAGCAGTTCTTC
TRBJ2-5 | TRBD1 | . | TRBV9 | CASSVGPGGLETQYF | TGTGCCAGCAGCGTAGGACCAGGGGGCTTGGAGACCCAGTACTTC
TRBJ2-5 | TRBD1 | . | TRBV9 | CASSATGLETQYF | TGTGCCAGCAGCGCGACAGGGTTGGAGACCCAGTACTTC
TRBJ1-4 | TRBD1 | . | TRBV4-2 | CASSPPGQGFEKLFF | TGTGCCAGCAGCCCCCCGGGACAGGGGTTTGAAAAACTGTTTTTT
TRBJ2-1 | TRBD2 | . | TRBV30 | CAWSDLAVNNEQFF | TGTGCCTGGAGTGATCTAGCGGTAAACAATGAGCAGTTCTTC
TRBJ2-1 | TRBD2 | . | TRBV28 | CASSGREGIAYNEQFF | TGTGCCAGCAGTGGGCGGGAGGGTATAGCCTACAATGAGCAGTTCTTC
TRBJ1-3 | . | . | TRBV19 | CASSTPAAGNTIYF | TGTGCCAGTAGTACCCCCGCCGCGGGAAACACCATATATTTT
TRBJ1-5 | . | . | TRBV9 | CASSVAPFPQGEAQHF | TGTGCCAGCAGCGTAGCCCCCTTCCCACAGGGTGAGGCCCAGCATTTT
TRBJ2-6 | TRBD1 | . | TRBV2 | CASRDTGAGANVLTF | TGTGCCAGCAGGGACACAGGGGCTGGGGCCAACGTCCTGACTTTC
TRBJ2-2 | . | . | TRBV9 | CASSGSGVTGELFF | TGTGCCAGCAGCGGGTCCGGGGTCACCGGGGAGCTGTTTTTT
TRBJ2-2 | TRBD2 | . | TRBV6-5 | CASTRGSYVGGELFF | TGTGCCAGCACTCGCGGGAGTTATGTCGGGGGGGAGCTGTTTTTT
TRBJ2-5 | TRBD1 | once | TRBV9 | CASSRDRGQETQYF | TGTGCCAGCAGCCGGGACAGGGGCCAAGAGACCCAGTACTTC
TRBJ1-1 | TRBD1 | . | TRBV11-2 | CASSLFRTGVPSNTEAFF | TGTGCCAGCAGCCTGTTTCGGACAGGGGTCCCATCGAACACTGAAGCTTTCTTT
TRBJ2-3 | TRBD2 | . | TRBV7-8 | CASSLAPGGGSDTQYF | TGTGCCAGCAGCTTAGCTCCGGGAGGAGGATCAGATACGCAGTATTTT
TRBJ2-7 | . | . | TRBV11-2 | CASSLDRAGVDEQYF | TGTGCCAGCAGCTTAGATCGGGCAGGGGTCGACGAGCAGTACTTC
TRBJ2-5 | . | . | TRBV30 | CAWKVGQETQYF | TGTGCCTGGAAGGTGGGGCAAGAGACCCAGTACTTC
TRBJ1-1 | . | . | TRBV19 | CATTSPGGMNTEAFF | TGTGCCACCACCTCCCCGGGGGGTATGAACACTGAAGCTTTCTTT
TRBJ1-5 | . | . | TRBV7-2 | CASSLVRDQPQHF | TGTGCCAGCAGCTTAGTCCGAGATCAGCCCCAGCATTTT
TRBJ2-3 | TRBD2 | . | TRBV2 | CASRTGGRGDTQYF | TGTGCCAGCAGGACGGGCGGGAGGGGTGATACGCAGTATTTT
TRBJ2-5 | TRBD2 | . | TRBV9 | CASSVGSTSGNHETQYF | TGTGCCAGCAGCGTAGGTTCGACTAGCGGGAATCACGAGACCCAGTACTTC
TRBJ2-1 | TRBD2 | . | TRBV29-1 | CSATSGIMGNEQFF | TGCAGCGCGACTAGCGGGATAATGGGGAATGAGCAGTTCTTC
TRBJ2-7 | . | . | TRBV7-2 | CASSLTGFGTYEQYF | TGTGCCAGCAGCTTAACTGGATTTGGCACCTACGAGCAGTACTTC
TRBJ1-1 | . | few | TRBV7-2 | CASSLLRQPTEAFF | TGTGCCAGCAGCTTATTGCGACAGCCCACTGAAGCTTTCTTT
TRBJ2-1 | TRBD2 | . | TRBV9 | CASSPFLAGDYNEQFF | TGTGCCAGCAGCCCCTTCCTAGCGGGGGATTACAATGAGCAGTTCTTC
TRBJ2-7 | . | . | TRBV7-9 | CASRSGMKGEQYF | TGTGCCAGCAGATCAGGAATGAAGGGCGAGCAGTACTTC
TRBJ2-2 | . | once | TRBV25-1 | CASSEFRHTGELFF | TGTGCCAGCAGTGAATTCCGGCACACCGGGGAGCTGTTTTTT
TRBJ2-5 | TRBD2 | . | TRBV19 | CASSKISGGAETQYF | TGTGCCAGTAGTAAAATCTCCGGGGGGGCAGAGACCCAGTACTTC
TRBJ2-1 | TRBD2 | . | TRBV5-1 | CASSLLAGMDEQFF | TGCGCCAGCAGCTTACTAGCGGGAATGGATGAGCAGTTCTTC
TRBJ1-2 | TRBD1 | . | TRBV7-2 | CASSNTGGNYGYTF | TGTGCCAGCAGCAATACAGGGGGCAACTATGGCTACACCTTC
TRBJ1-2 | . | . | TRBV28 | CASSFGKNYGYTF | TGTGCCAGCAGTTTCGGGAAAAACTATGGCTACACCTTC
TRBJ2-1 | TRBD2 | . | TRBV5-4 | CASSSASGRAQHEQFF | TGTGCCAGCAGCTCGGCTAGCGGGAGGGCCCAGCATGAGCAGTTCTTC